There are many counts of the clone carrying this T cell receptor beta chain. Its target is not known. This sample was taken from a study of identical twins. Findings of the study overall: The more abundant beta clonotypes in cord blood had fewer insertions, and memory repertoires did not show this. Twins showed weaker excess sharing in their beta out-of-frame sequences.

MiXCR was run by TCRdb on the 5' RACE reads, yielding one entry per CDR3 protein. The data show around 690,000 distinct CDR3 sequences, around 21% seen once. The CDR3 is 16 residues long. V was cut by 3 bases and J by 0 bases, with 12 bases left in between. Germline V lookup: CDR1 MNHEY, CDR2 SVGAGI. The same sample was also used in a study of T cells expressing NK-cell markers. Per that study: According to the study, TCR beta repertoires originated from sorted CD3+CD56+NKG2C+, CD3+CD56+NKG2C- and CD3+CD56-NKG2C+ T cells.

This clonotype was obtained from a woman younger than 30 in good health. The specimen was PBMCs. The V call is TRBV6-5, the J call TRBJ2-4; no reliable D call. The CDR3 sequence is CASSYRADVAKNIQYF. Written as DNA, the CDR3 is TGTGCCAGCAGTTATAGGGCAGACGTAGCCAAAAACATTCAGTACTTC.